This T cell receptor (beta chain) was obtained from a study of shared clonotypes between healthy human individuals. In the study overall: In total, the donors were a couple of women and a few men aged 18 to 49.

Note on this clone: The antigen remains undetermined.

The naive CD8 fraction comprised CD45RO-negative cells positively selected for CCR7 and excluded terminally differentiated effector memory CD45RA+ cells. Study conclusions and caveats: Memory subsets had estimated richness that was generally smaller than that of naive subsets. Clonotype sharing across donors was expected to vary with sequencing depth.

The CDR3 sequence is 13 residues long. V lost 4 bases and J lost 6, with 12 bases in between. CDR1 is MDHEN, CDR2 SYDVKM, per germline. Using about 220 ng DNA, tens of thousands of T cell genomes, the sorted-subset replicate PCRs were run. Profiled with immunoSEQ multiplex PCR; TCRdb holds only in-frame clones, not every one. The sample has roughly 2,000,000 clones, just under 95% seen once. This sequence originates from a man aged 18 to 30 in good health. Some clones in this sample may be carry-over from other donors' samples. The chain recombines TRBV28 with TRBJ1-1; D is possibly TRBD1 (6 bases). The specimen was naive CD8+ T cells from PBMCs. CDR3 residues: CASSSAGVAEAFF. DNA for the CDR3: TGTGCCAGCAGTTCGGCAGGGGTTGCTGAAGCTTTCTTT.